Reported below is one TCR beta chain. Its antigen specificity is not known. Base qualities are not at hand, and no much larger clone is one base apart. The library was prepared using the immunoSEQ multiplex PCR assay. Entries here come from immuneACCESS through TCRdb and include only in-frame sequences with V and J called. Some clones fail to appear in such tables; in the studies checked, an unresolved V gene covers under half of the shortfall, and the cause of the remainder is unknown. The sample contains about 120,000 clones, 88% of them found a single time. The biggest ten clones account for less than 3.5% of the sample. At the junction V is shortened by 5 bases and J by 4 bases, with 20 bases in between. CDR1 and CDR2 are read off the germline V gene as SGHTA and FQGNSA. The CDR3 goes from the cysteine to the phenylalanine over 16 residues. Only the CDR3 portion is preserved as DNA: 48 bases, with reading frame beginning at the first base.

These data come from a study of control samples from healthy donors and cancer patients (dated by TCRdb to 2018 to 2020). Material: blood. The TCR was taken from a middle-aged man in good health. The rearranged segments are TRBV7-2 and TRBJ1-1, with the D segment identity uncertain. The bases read TGTGCCAGCAGCCTTATGTATCCACCCACGAGCACTGAAGCTTTCTTT. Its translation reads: CASSLMYPPTSTEAFF.